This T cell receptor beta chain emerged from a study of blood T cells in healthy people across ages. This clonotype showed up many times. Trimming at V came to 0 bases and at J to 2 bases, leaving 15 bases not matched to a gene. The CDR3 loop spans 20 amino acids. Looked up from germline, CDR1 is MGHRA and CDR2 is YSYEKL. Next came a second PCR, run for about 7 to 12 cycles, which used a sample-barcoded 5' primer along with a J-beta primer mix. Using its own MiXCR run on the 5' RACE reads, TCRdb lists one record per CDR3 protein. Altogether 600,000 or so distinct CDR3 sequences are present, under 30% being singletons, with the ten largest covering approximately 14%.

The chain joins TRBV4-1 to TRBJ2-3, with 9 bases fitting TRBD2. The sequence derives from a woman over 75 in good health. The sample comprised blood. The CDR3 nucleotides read TGCGCCAGCAGCCAAGACGGGCTAGCGGGAATTTCGATACTCACAGATACGCAGTATTTT. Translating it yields CASSQDGLAGISILTDTQYF.